Described below is a single TCR beta chain sequence and its context. This sample stems from a study of CD8+ T cells in alopecia areata. Investigators isolated RNA and reverse transcribed it into cDNA to act as the sequencing template. The table came from immunoSEQ multiplex PCR; TCRdb's copy has only in-frame clones and leaves some out. Of 65,000 to 95,000 clones listed, about 51% are singletons. The V gene lost 1 base and the J gene lost 0 bases, with 6 bases spanning the gap. The CDR3 spans 14 residues. Germline CDR1 MGHRA, CDR2 YSYEKL. The sequenced material came from NKG2D-high CD8+ T cells sorted from blood. The receptor was isolated from a human donor with alopecia areata. This rearrangement joins TRBV4-1 to TRBJ1-2; D call uncertain. CDR3 amino acids: CASSQVGANYGYTF. The CDR3 bases are TGCGCCAGCAGCCAAGTAGGAGCTAACTATGGCTACACCTTC.